A single sample is the source of the 20 T cell receptor beta chains below, sequenced in a study of CD8 T cells in Susac syndrome. RNA, at roughly 0.45 to 1 ug, was reverse transcribed with random hexamers. TCRdb used MiXCR to reprocess the immunoSEQ multiplex PCR reads, holding one entry per CDR3 protein. The profile covers roughly 200,000 distinct CDR3 sequences, with around 93% appearing a single time and 0.082% taken by the ten largest. Sequencing used CD4+ T cells from PBMCs. The receptors come from a human donor with multiple sclerosis.

The chain links TRBV29-1 to TRBJ2-3; D is undetermined. This CDR3 is 10 amino acids long. Trimming pared 8 bases from V and 5 bases from J, leaving 8 bases between. Germline lookup yields CDR1 SQVTM and CDR2 ANQGSEA. CDR3 amino acids: CSIGEDTQYF. In DNA, the CDR3 is TGCAGCATTGGGGAAGATACGCAGTATTTT.

The chain recombines TRBV7-6 with TRBJ2-5, with 8 positions matching TRBD2. Germline CDR1 is SGHVS and CDR2 is FNYEAQ. CDR3 length equals 15 residues. V lost 2 bases, J lost 1 base, and 3 bases stayed unmatched. The chain's CDR3 is CASSLSRGGQETQYF. CDR3 DNA sequence: TGTGCCAGCAGCTTATCCCGGGGGGGCCAAGAGACCCAGTACTTC.

The chain uses TRBV2 and TRBJ1-5, with 9 bases lining up with TRBD1. Looked up from germline, CDR1 is SNHLY and CDR2 is FYNNEI. This CDR3 region has 13 residues. V lost 7 bases and J lost 7; bases outside the gene matches: 5. The CDR3 bases are TGTGCCAGCATGATGGACAGGGGACAGCCCCAGCATTTT. Translated, it gives CASMMDRGQPQHF.

V and J are TRBV3-1 and TRBJ2-5; no reliable D call. Per germline, CDR1 LGHDT and CDR2 YNNKEL (reference sequence). With 1 base removed from V and 3 bases from J, the gap between germline ends came to 12 bases. The CDR3 has 15 residues. CDR3 in amino acids: CASSQAAAPEETQYF. Here the CDR3 DNA reads TGTGCCAGCAGCCAAGCCGCAGCTCCAGAAGAGACCCAGTACTTC.

The gene calls are TRBV9 and TRBJ2-7; perhaps TRBD1 as D (6 bases). Trimming left V 0 bases short and J 3 bases short, with 13 bases between. This CDR3 spans 15 amino acids. Germline CDR1 is SGDLS and CDR2 is YYNGEE. The CDR3 protein is CASSVGQGKVYEQYF. The CDR3 DNA follows: TGTGCCAGCAGCGTAGGGCAGGGGAAAGTCTACGAGCAGTACTTC. Based on the CDR3 plus reference TRBV9 and TRBJ2-7, the full variable domain is DSGVTQTPKHLITATGQRVTLRCSPRSGDLSVYWYQQSLDQGLQFLIQYYNGEERAKGNILERFSAQQFPDLHSELNLSSLELGDSALYFCASSVGQGKVYEQYFGPGTRLTVT.

The chain is built from TRBV11-1 and TRBJ1-2; 7 bases are shared with TRBD1. Trimming at V came to 2 bases and at J to 4 bases, leaving 7 bases not matched to a gene. CDR1 is SGHAT, CDR2 FQDESV, per germline (reference sequence). The CDR3 extends over 15 amino acids. Here the CDR3 reads CASSLSSRDSYGYTF. The CDR3 region has the DNA TGTGCCAGCAGCTTATCATCCCGGGACAGCTATGGCTACACCTTC. Combining the CDR3 with reference TRBV11-1 and TRBJ1-2 gives the whole variable domain EAEVAQSPRYKITEKSQAVAFWCDPISGHATLYWYRQILGQGPELLVQFQDESVVDDSQLPKDRFSAERLKGVDSTLKIQPAELGDSAMYLCASSLSSRDSYGYTFGSGTRLTVV.

V is TRBV12-3 or TRBV12-4 and J is TRBJ1-2, with D possibly matching TRBD1 (6 bases). CDR3 length equals 14 residues. Between the trimmed V and J ends, which lost 5 bases and 4 bases, there was a span of 14 bases. CDR3 nucleotide sequence: TGTGCCAGCAGTCCACAGGGACATCTCTATGGCTACACCTTC. Translated, it gives CASSPQGHLYGYTF.

The chain uses TRBV29-1 and TRBJ2-1; D uncertain. V was pared by 7 bases and J by 3 bases, with 10 bases between. The CDR3 is 12 amino acids. Germline CDR1 SQVTM, CDR2 ANQGSEA. The chain's CDR3 is CSDLDLYNEQFF. The CDR3 bases are TGCAGCGACCTAGACCTCTACAATGAGCAGTTCTTC.

The chain recombines TRBV25-1 with TRBJ1-2, with D uncertain. The germline V and J ends were trimmed by 5 bases and 8 bases, with 12 bases remaining between them. Germline CDR1 is MGHDK and CDR2 is SYGVNS. The CDR3 contains 12 residues. The CDR3 protein is CASSPTGKGYTF. CDR3 nucleotides: TGTGCCAGCAGTCCCACGGGGAAGGGCTACACCTTC.

This chain uses TRBV29-1 with TRBJ2-3, with D unresolved. Germline-derived CDR1 and CDR2 are SQVTM and ANQGSEA. Trimming took off 7 bases at V and 6 bases at J, with 11 bases between the two ends. There are 11 residues in the CDR3. This CDR3 reads CSGQPGDTQYF. The CDR3 DNA follows: TGCAGCGGTCAACCTGGGGATACGCAGTATTTT.

The chain recombines TRBV29-1 with TRBJ2-2, with 7 bases fitting TRBD2. The CDR3 contains 12 residues. The V segment lost 6 bases and the J segment 3 bases; nucleotides outside the gene matches: 1. Germline CDR1 SQVTM, CDR2 ANQGSEA. The CDR3 is CSVRGDTGELFF. The CDR3 DNA is TGCAGCGTCCGGGGGGACACCGGGGAGCTGTTTTTT.

This rearrangement joins TRBV15 to TRBJ1-4; D gene ambiguous. The germline gives CDR1 LNHNV, CDR2 YYDKDF (reference sequence). The V end lost 0 bases, the J end lost 8 bases, and 13 bases lay between the germline ends. The CDR3 loop spans 15 amino acids. For the CDR3, the DNA is TGTGCCACCAGCAGAGAACGGCCACCGTCGGAAAAACTGTTTTTT. Translated: CATSRERPPSEKLFF.

The chain employs TRBV12-3 or TRBV12-4 and TRBJ2-3, with D hard to call. This CDR3 region has 14 residues. V shed 3 bases and J shed 0 bases, with 7 bases lying between them. The CDR3 nucleotides are TGTGCCAGCAGTTTCAAGACTAGCACAGATACGCAGTATTTT. It is translated as CASSFKTSTDTQYF.

This clonotype was detected once. The chain recombines TRBV3-1 with TRBJ2-7; possible D gene TRBD1, 6 bases. V was pared by 1 base and J by 2 bases, with 12 bases between. Germline V gene data show CDR1 as LGHDT and CDR2 as YNNKEL (reference sequence). There are 15 residues in the CDR3. CDR3 loop: CASSQALGAPYEQYF. CDR3 DNA: TGTGCCAGCAGCCAAGCCTTGGGGGCCCCCTACGAGCAGTACTTC.

This clonotype was seen once. The chain uses TRBV30 and TRBJ1-5, with 9 bases aligning to TRBD1. V gave up 3 bases and J gave up 5 bases; unmatched junction bases: 5. The CDR3 contains 14 residues. Germline V gene sequence: CDR1 GTSNPN, CDR2 SVGIG (reference sequence). The DNA for the CDR3 is TGTGCCTGGAGCACAGGGGGCCCTCATCAGCCCCAGCATTTT. Encoded protein: CAWSTGGPHQPQHF.

The chain carries TRBV7-2 and TRBJ2-3, with TRBD2 identical over 10 bases. J lost 0 bases, V lost 5 bases, and 5 bases had no gene match. CDR3 length: 16 residues. Looked up from germline, CDR1 is SGHTA and CDR2 is FQGNSA. The CDR3 loop is CASSTPGLASTDTQYF. CDR3 in DNA: TGTGCCAGCAGCACGCCGGGACTAGCGAGCACAGATACGCAGTATTTT.

V is TRBV7-2 and J is TRBJ2-5, with 12 nucleotides matching TRBD2. J gave up 2 bases and V 0 bases, and 4 bases lay outside the gene matches. This CDR3 is 17 amino acids long. The germline gives CDR1 SGHTA, CDR2 FQGNSA. CDR3 residues: CASSLAASGGGQETQYF. As DNA, the CDR3 is TGTGCCAGCAGCTTAGCTGCTAGCGGGGGGGGACAAGAGACCCAGTACTTC.

The count of this clonotype is one. This rearrangement joins TRBV12-3 or TRBV12-4 to TRBJ1-4; D ambiguous. CDR3 length equals 14 residues. Trimming removed 4 bases from V and 6 bases from J, with 12 bases in between. The CDR3 DNA is TGTGCCAGCAGTTGGGCTCCCCAATATGAAAAACTGTTTTTT. Its translation is CASSWAPQYEKLFF.

The gene calls are TRBV20-1 and TRBJ2-3; tentative D call: TRBD1 (5 bases). This CDR3 is built from 13 residues. Germline V gene sequence: CDR1 DFQATT, CDR2 SNEGSKA (reference sequence). V was shortened by 6 bases and J by 2 bases, with 12 bases between the two germline ends. The CDR3 DNA reads as TGCAGTGCAATACAGGATCCCACAGATACGCAGTATTTT. Its translation is CSAIQDPTDTQYF.

This clonotype has a single count. J is TRBJ1-1 and V is TRBV29-1; 7 nucleotides agree with TRBD1. V was clipped by 3 bases and J by 3 bases; unmatched bases: 4. CDR3 length: 13 residues. Germline V CDR1 and CDR2: SQVTM, ANQGSEA. CDR3 in amino acids: CSVDGQADTEAFF. In DNA, the CDR3 is TGCAGCGTTGATGGACAGGCGGACACTGAAGCTTTCTTT.